The rows below give T cell receptor beta chains drawn from one sample of a study of OX40 agonist ivuxolimab in advanced cancers. Generated by immunoSEQ multiplex PCR, the TCRdb table keeps only in-frame clones and is missing some. The sample lists about 64,000 clones, about 90% occurring once. Source: CD4+ or CD8+ T cells sorted from blood, taken in a trial of the OX40 agonist ivuxolimab. These receptors were taken from an adult with an advanced solid tumor such as melanoma, head and neck, liver or kidney cancer. Both conserved end residues are part of each CDR3. The D gene is left open where the match is weak. Not all rows give a size; the values are once, few, many and, for expanded clones, a class.

d_call,v_call,clone_size,j_call,cdr3_aa,cdr3_nt
TRBD1,TRBV30,NA,TRBJ2-7,CAWRDRGAYEQYF,TGTGCCTGGAGAGACAGGGGAGCCTACGAGCAGTACTTC
NA,TRBV7-6,NA,TRBJ1-5,CASSYPGNQPQHF,TGTGCCAGCAGCTACCCAGGGAATCAGCCCCAGCATTTT
NA,TRBV15,NA,TRBJ1-4,CATSRDGMRVATNEKLFF,TGTGCCACCAGCAGAGATGGAATGAGGGTTGCAACTAATGAAAAACTGTTTTTT
TRBD1,TRBV25-1,NA,TRBJ1-6,CANSESTGVESPLHF,TGTGCCAACAGTGAATCGACAGGGGTAGAATCACCCCTCCACTTT
TRBD2,TRBV5-1,NA,TRBJ2-1,CASSLGVTSSEQFF,TGCGCCAGCAGCTTGGGAGTGACTAGCTCAGAGCAGTTCTTC
TRBD1,TRBV2,NA,TRBJ1-1,CASSIQGETEAFF,TGTGCCAGCAGCATACAGGGGGAAACCGAAGCTTTCTTT
NA,TRBV10-3,NA,TRBJ1-1,CAISEGPGAEAFF,TGTGCCATCAGTGAGGGACCAGGCGCTGAAGCTTTCTTT
TRBD1,TRBV7-2,NA,TRBJ2-7,CASSLASDRVREQYF,TGTGCCAGCAGCTTAGCCTCGGACAGGGTTCGCGAGCAGTACTTC
NA,TRBV10-2,few,TRBJ1-5,CASSESGHRNQPQHF,TGCGCCAGCAGTGAGTCGGGGCATCGCAATCAGCCCCAGCATTTT
TRBD1,TRBV28,NA,TRBJ1-4,CASSQQGVNEKLFF,TGTGCCAGCAGTCAACAGGGGGTCAATGAAAAACTGTTTTTT
NA,TRBV2,NA,TRBJ2-4,CASGAESLAKNIQYF,TGTGCCAGTGGGGCGGAGAGTCTAGCCAAAAACATTCAGTACTTC
NA,TRBV10-3,NA,TRBJ2-3,CAISESRASTDTQYF,TGTGCCATCAGTGAGTCGAGAGCTAGCACAGATACGCAGTATTTT
TRBD1,TRBV6-4,NA,TRBJ2-1,CASSPGTGGVNEQFF,TGTGCCAGCAGCCCCGGGACAGGGGGTGTAAATGAGCAGTTCTTC
NA,TRBV18,NA,TRBJ2-5,CASCAGATEETQYF,TGTGCCAGCTGTGCGGGGGCTACCGAAGAGACCCAGTACTTC
TRBD1,TRBV9,NA,TRBJ2-2,CASSPGQGNTGELFF,TGTGCCAGCAGCCCAGGACAGGGGAACACCGGGGAGCTGTTTTTT
NA,TRBV11-2,NA,TRBJ1-3,CASSPTGRTGNTIYF,TGTGCCAGCAGCCCGACAGGACGAACTGGAAACACCATATATTTT
NA,TRBV30,NA,TRBJ1-4,CAWSPGAAYEKLFF,TGTGCCTGGAGTCCCGGGGCCGCCTATGAAAAACTGTTTTTT
TRBD1,TRBV6-6,NA,TRBJ2-7,CASSYGDRPPHF,TGTGCCAGCAGTTATGGGGACAGGCCCCCTCACTTC
NA,TRBV6-5,NA,TRBJ1-4,CASIPASTTNEKLFF,TGTGCCAGCATCCCCGCCAGTACAACTAATGAAAAACTGTTTTTT
TRBD2,TRBV10-2,NA,TRBJ2-1,CASSRLANEQFF,TGCGCCAGCAGTAGACTAGCTAATGAGCAGTTCTTC
TRBD2,TRBV7-6,NA,TRBJ2-3,CASSLGRRGGPTDTQYF,TGTGCCAGCAGCTTGGGGCGGCGGGGGGGCCCTACAGATACGCAGTATTTT
NA,TRBV7-2,NA,TRBJ1-2,CASSLGRLFLDGYTF,TGTGCCAGCAGCTTAGGTCGGCTTTTTTTGGATGGCTACACCTTC
NA,TRBV28,NA,TRBJ2-7,CASRGQGPYEQYF,TGTGCCAGCAGAGGCCAGGGCCCCTACGAGCAGTACTTC
NA,TRBV15,NA,TRBJ1-2,CATTLAGSNYGYTF,TGTGCCACCACGCTGGCAGGGAGTAACTATGGCTACACCTTC
TRBD1,TRBV5-8,NA,TRBJ2-1,CASSLRDRGGEQFF,TGTGCCAGCAGCTTGCGGGACAGGGGTGGTGAGCAGTTCTTC
TRBD2,TRBV7-6,NA,TRBJ2-3,CASSLLGRSTDTQYF,TGTGCCAGCAGCTTACTCGGGAGGAGCACAGATACGCAGTATTTT
NA,TRBV25-1,NA,TRBJ2-7,CASSEFGRSHEQYF,TGTGCCAGCAGTGAATTTGGCCGGAGCCACGAGCAGTACTTC
NA,TRBV6-5,NA,TRBJ1-3,CASSTVPGNTIYF,TGTGCCAGCAGTACCGTACCAGGAAACACCATATATTTT
NA,TRBV6-6,NA,TRBJ2-7,CASRPGGSYEQYF,TGTGCCAGCAGGCCCGGAGGCTCCTACGAGCAGTACTTC
NA,TRBV28,NA,TRBJ1-5,CASSEQISNQPQHF,TGTGCCAGCAGTGAACAGATTAGCAATCAGCCCCAGCATTTT
NA,TRBV19,NA,TRBJ2-6,CASSMERWFGANVLTF,TGTGCCAGTAGTATGGAGCGGTGGTTTGGGGCCAACGTCCTGACTTTC
TRBD1,TRBV5-8,NA,TRBJ2-7,CASSSGQGAMYEQYF,TGTGCCAGCAGCTCGGGACAGGGGGCTATGTACGAGCAGTACTTC
TRBD1,TRBV19,few,TRBJ1-1,CASSDRGGDTEAFF,TGTGCCAGTAGTGACAGGGGAGGGGACACTGAAGCTTTCTTT
TRBD1,TRBV6-6,NA,TRBJ2-7,CASSYGGQGAYEQYF,TGTGCCAGCAGTTACGGGGGGCAGGGGGCTTACGAGCAGTACTTC
TRBD1,TRBV29-1,NA,TRBJ1-4,CSVLGQGHEKLFF,TGCAGCGTTTTGGGACAGGGACATGAAAAACTGTTTTTT
NA,TRBV19,NA,TRBJ2-5,CASSSGEGVPETQYF,TGTGCCAGTAGTAGCGGGGAAGGGGTTCCAGAGACCCAGTACTTC
TRBD2,TRBV28,NA,TRBJ2-3,CASSRPGLGADTQYF,TGTGCCAGCAGCCGTCCGGGACTAGGGGCAGATACGCAGTATTTT
TRBD2,TRBV11-2,NA,TRBJ2-1,CASSLWGSGSSYNEQFF,TGTGCCAGCAGCTTATGGGGGAGCGGGAGCTCCTACAATGAGCAGTTCTTC
TRBD1,TRBV5-4,NA,TRBJ1-2,CASSLDRGQPNYGYTF,TGTGCCAGCAGCTTGGACAGGGGACAACCTAACTATGGCTACACCTTC
TRBD1,TRBV27,NA,TRBJ2-5,CASSLQTGGATAQYF,TGTGCCAGCAGTTTACAGACAGGGGGCGCGACGGCCCAGTACTTC
TRBD2,TRBV9,once,TRBJ2-2,CASSTGTSGTGELFF,TGTGCCAGCAGCACCGGGACTAGCGGAACCGGGGAGCTGTTTTTT
NA,TRBV7-8,NA,TRBJ2-3,CASSLVPGSSTDTQYF,TGTGCCAGCAGCTTAGTTCCCGGGTCCAGCACAGATACGCAGTATTTT
NA,TRBV7-3,NA,TRBJ1-3,CASSSLPGAGNTIYF,TGTGCCAGCAGCTCCCTCCCAGGGGCCGGAAACACCATATATTTT
NA,TRBV19,NA,TRBJ1-3,CASRPDRSSGNTIYF,TGTGCCAGTAGACCTGACAGGAGCTCTGGAAACACCATATATTTT
NA,TRBV6-6,NA,TRBJ1-2,CASSRLNYGYTF,TGTGCCAGCAGCCGACTTAACTATGGCTACACCTTC
NA,TRBV18,NA,TRBJ1-1,CASSPEGMGGTEAFF,TGTGCCAGCTCACCGGAGGGGATGGGGGGCACTGAAGCTTTCTTT
NA,TRBV12-5,NA,TRBJ1-5,CASGLVMGNQPQHF,TGTGCTAGTGGTTTGGTAATGGGCAATCAGCCCCAGCATTTT
NA,TRBV28,NA,TRBJ2-7,CASSSYGLVGGEQYF,TGTGCCAGCAGCTCATATGGCCTAGTCGGAGGCGAGCAGTACTTC
NA,TRBV14,medium-sized,TRBJ2-7,CASSQRTGNYEQYF,TGTGCCAGCAGCCAAAGAACAGGGAACTACGAGCAGTACTTC
TRBD2,TRBV7-7,once,TRBJ2-1,CASSLGGGAYNEQFF,TGTGCCAGCAGCTTGGGGGGGGGAGCCTACAATGAGCAGTTCTTC
TRBD1,TRBV7-6,NA,TRBJ1-6,CASSLDVQGHSPLHF,TGTGCCAGCAGCTTAGATGTACAGGGGCATTCACCCCTCCACTTT
TRBD1,TRBV5-1,NA,TRBJ1-1,CASKSTGGANTEAFF,TGCGCCAGCAAGTCAACAGGGGGGGCGAACACTGAAGCTTTCTTT
NA,TRBV19,few,TRBJ2-7,CASTFRGILYEQYF,TGTGCCAGTACTTTTAGAGGGATCCTCTACGAGCAGTACTTC
NA,TRBV19,few,TRBJ1-3,CASTPPGRGVLSGNTIYF,TGTGCCAGTACTCCCCCCGGGAGAGGGGTCCTCTCTGGAAACACCATATATTTT
NA,TRBV7-3,NA,TRBJ2-3,CASSPGRSTDTQYF,TGTGCCAGCAGCCCCGGCAGAAGCACAGATACGCAGTATTTT
TRBD2,TRBV5-4,NA,TRBJ2-3,CASSNPRGANTQYF,TGTGCCAGCAGCAACCCGCGGGGGGCCAATACGCAGTATTTT